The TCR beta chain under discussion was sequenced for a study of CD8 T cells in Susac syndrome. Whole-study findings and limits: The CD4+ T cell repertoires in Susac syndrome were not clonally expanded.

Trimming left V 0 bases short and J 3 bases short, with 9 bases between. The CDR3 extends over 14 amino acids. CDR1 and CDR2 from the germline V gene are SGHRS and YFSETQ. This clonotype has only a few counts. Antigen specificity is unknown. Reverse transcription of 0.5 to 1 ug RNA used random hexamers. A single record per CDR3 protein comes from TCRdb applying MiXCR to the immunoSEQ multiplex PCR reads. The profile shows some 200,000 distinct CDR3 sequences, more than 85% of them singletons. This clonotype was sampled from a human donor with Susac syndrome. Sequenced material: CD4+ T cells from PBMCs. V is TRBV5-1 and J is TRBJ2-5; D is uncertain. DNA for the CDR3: TGCGCCAGCAGCTTGGTTCCAGAGAAAGAGACCCAGTACTTC. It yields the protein CASSLVPEKETQYF.